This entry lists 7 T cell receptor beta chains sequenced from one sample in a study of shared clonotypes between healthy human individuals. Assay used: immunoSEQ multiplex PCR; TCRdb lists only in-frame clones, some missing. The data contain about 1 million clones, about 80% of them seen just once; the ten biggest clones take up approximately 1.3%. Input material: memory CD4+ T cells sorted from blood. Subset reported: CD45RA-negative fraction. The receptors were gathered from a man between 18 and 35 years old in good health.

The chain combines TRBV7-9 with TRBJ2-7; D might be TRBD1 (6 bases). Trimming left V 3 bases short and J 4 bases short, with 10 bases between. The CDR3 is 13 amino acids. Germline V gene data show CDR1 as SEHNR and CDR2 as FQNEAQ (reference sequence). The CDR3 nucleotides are TGTGCCAGCAGCTTTGCAGGGGCATACGAGCAGTACTTC. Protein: CASSFAGAYEQYF.

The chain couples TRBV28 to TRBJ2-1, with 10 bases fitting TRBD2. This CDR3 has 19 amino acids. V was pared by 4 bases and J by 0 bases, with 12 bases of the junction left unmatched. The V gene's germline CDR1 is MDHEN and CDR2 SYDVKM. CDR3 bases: TGTGCCAGCAGTTCAAAGCATAGCGGGGGGTCCAGCTCCTACAATGAGCAGTTCTTC. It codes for CASSSKHSGGSSSYNEQFF.

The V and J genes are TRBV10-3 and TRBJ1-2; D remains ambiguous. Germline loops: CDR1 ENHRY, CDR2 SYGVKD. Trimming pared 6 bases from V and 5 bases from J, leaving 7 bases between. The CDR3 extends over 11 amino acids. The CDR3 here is CAISTEYGYTF. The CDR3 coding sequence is TGTGCCATCAGCACGGAGTATGGCTACACCTTC.

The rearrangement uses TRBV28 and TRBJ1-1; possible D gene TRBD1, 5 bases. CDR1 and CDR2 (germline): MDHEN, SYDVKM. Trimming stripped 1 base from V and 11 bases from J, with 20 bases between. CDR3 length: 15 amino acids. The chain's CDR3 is CASSLSQPNRGWAFF. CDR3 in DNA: TGTGCCAGCAGTTTATCACAACCGAACCGGGGGTGGGCTTTCTTT.

The CDR3 coding sequence is TGTGCCAGCAGCATGACAAATGAGCAGTTCTTC. The encoded protein is CASSMTNEQFF. This chain connects TRBV7-2 to TRBJ2-1; D unresolved. Trimming removed 5 bases from V and 7 bases from J, with 6 bases in between. The CDR3 has 11 residues. Germline V CDR1 and CDR2: SGHTA, FQGNSA.

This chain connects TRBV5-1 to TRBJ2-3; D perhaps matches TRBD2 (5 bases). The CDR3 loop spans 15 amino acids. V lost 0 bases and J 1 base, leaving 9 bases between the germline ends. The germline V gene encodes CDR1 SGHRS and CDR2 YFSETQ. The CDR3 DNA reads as TGCGCCAGCAGCTTGGACGGGGAACGCACAGATACGCAGTATTTT. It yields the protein CASSLDGERTDTQYF.

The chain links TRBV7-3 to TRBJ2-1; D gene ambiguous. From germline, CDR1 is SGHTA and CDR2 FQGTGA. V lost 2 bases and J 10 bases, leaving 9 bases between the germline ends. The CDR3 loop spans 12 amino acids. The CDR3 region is CASSLSVGEQFF. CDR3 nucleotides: TGTGCCAGCAGCTTATCTGTCGGGGAGCAGTTCTTC.